This T cell receptor (beta chain) appears in the sequencing data of a study of blood T cell repertoires in COVID-19. V lost 4 bases and J 2 bases, leaving 16 bases between the germline ends. Per germline, CDR1 SGDLS and CDR2 YYNGEE. The CDR3 runs to 16 residues. Repertoires were generated with immunoSEQ multiplex PCR, while TCRdb's copy carries only in-frame clones and drops some. The sample has about 52,000 clones, around 90% seen once. The sequencing input was peripheral blood. The clonotype was recovered from a man aged 45 to 65 with active COVID-19. This sequence joins TRBV9 and TRBJ1-3; D is unresolved. This CDR3 reads CASSTLPAVPGNTIYF. The CDR3 DNA sequence: TGTGCCAGCAGCACCCTCCCCGCGGTCCCTGGAAACACCATATATTTT.